The present T cell receptor (beta chain) was sequenced within a study of T cells after yellow fever vaccination (dated by TCRdb to about 2019). With regard to the full study: The SMART-Seq v4 Ultra Low Input RNA kit was used to prepare libraries from fractions with low cell numbers. The cohort comprised two healthy male donors, one aged 18 to 29 and one aged 30 to 40 years. Blood was drawn at multiple timepoints before and after primary and secondary immunization, with bulk PBMC replicates and cell subsets isolated. To follow T-cell clones before and after both primary and booster YFV17D yellow fever vaccination, bulk TCR alpha and beta repertoires underwent longitudinal sequencing. Results the study describes overall, beyond this receptor: Because abundant contaminating clonotypes from the bulk population could be contained in FACS-sorted repertoires, computational filtering was required. A small fraction of clonotypes appeared in both the CD4 and CD8 compartments, likely as a result of convergent recombination. Compared with the primary T-cell response, the secondary T-cell response was faster but weaker, reaching its peak on day 5 rather than on day 15. Most clones expanded after primary vaccination (96% of CD4 and roughly 88% of CD8) were re-detected after the booster, suggesting that broad memory maintenance occurred. Only two donors were included in the study, so the extent to which the findings can be generalized is limited.

The sample's treatment or condition label is to be understood as: live attenuated yellow fever vaccine strain. At each blood-draw timepoint, two biological replicates of bulk PBMCs were obtained. PBMCs were isolated from peripheral blood using a standard Ficoll-Paque protocol. RNA was extracted with TriZol from bulk PBMCs, CD4 and CD8 fractions, and dextramer-positive and dextramer-negative fractions. Of note for this clonotype: Its antigen specificity is not known. The input lacks base qualities; no much larger clone sits a single base away.

The germline V gene (reference sequence) gives CDR1 as DFQATT and CDR2 as SNEGSKA. Taken from cysteine to phenylalanine, the CDR3 has 12 residues. The kept DNA is CDR3 alone, 36 bases in frame from the first base. V was cut back by 3 bases and J by 0 bases, leaving a gap of 6 bases between them. TCR cDNA was synthesized by 5'RACE template switching, which introduced a universal primer site and unique molecular identifiers. cDNA synthesis was primed from both the TCR alpha and TCR beta constant segments. Library amplification involved two PCR steps, and the second step added sample barcodes and sequencing adapters. Sequencing of the libraries was done on either Illumina HiSeq 2500 (2x100 bp) or NovaSeq (2x150 bp). In the source study's methods: Demultiplexing of reads and collapsing into UMI consensus sequences were performed with MIGEC, and V(D)J alignment was carried out with MiXCR. Using edgeR on replicate PBMC samples, clonotypes were called vaccine-responding if FDR was below 0.01 and the log2 fold change was above 5 up to day 15. Each bulk clonotype received a CD4 or CD8 identity based on whether the sequenced CD4 or CD8 repertoire contained that clonotype at higher abundance. TCRdb applied fastp at Q25 and MiXCR to the public reads, then kept only in-frame beta chains. Duplicate CDR3 protein sequences are folded into a single record with the most common DNA and genes. The V and J calls come from TCRdb's annotation, not from the publication. This sample is represented by around 350,000 distinct CDR3 sequences; 6.2% of them were singletons. The ten largest clones take up 14% to 15% of the sample.

Sequenced material: PBMCs, taken 5 days after the yellow fever booster vaccination. The chain is encoded by TRBV20-1 joined to TRBJ2-7; D gene: possibly TRBD2, on 6 matching bases. The receptor was derived from a young man who received the YFV17D yellow fever vaccine. The DNA reads TGCAGTGCTAGCGGGGGCTCCTACGAGCAGTACTTC. It translates to CSASGGSYEQYF.